These 32 T cell receptor beta chains share one sample of origin, sequenced in a study of T cell responses to AZD1222 COVID-19 vaccine. Libraries were prepared by immunoSEQ multiplex PCR; TCRdb keeps only in-frame clonotypes and omits some of them. The sample records more than 150,000 clones, roughly 90% being singletons. The source material was peripheral blood, sampled on day 0 of AZD1222 vaccination. Receptors were obtained from an adult in good health.

This chain links TRBV12-3 or TRBV12-4 with TRBJ1-5; D gene ambiguous. The CDR3 covers 13 residues. V lost 1 base, J lost 4 bases, and 5 bases lay in between. This CDR3 reads CASSLDRNQPQHF. The CDR3 nucleotides are TGTGCCAGCAGTTTAGATAGGAATCAGCCCCAGCATTTT.

The chain uses TRBV10-3 and TRBJ2-2; TRBD1 matches 7 bases. Germline loops: CDR1 ENHRY, CDR2 SYGVKD. V lost 6 bases and J lost 7; bases outside the gene matches: 17. CDR3 length: 17 residues. CDR3 sequence: CAIRGTAPTRRDGELFF. The DNA for the CDR3 is TGTGCCATCAGGGGGACAGCGCCCACGAGAAGGGACGGGGAGCTGTTTTTT.

The chain combines TRBV5-5 with TRBJ1-5; D may be TRBD1 (5 bases). There are 14 residues in the CDR3. The V and J ends lost 4 bases and 7 bases respectively, with 15 bases between them. Germline CDR1 and CDR2: SGHKS and YYEKEE (reference sequence). This chain's CDR3 is CASSGRAAGQPQHF. The CDR3 DNA is TGTGCCAGCAGCGGCCGGGCTGCAGGGCAGCCCCAGCATTTT. The full variable domain, completed using reference TRBV5-5 and TRBJ1-5, is DAGVTQSPTHLIKTRGQQVTLRCSPISGHKSVSWYQQVLGQGPQFIFQYYEKEERGRGNFPDRFSARQFPNYSSELNVNALLLGDSALYLCASSGRAAGQPQHFGDGTRLSIL.

CDR3 sequence reads: CASSYMGLASSPLHF. The CDR3 bases are TGTGCCAGCAGTTACATGGGCCTGGCAAGCTCACCCCTCCACTTT. The rearrangement joins TRBV6-5 to TRBJ1-6; D gene uncertain. Germline V gene lookup returns CDR1 MNHEY and CDR2 SVGAGI. The CDR3 runs to 15 residues. V was cut by 2 bases and J by 10 bases, with 15 bases left in between.

The V and J genes are TRBV28 and TRBJ2-6, with a weak D call TRBD2 (6 bases). The CDR3 is 13 residues long. Germline values: CDR1 MDHEN, CDR2 SYDVKM. V lost 10 bases to trimming and J lost 8 bases, with 15 bases between them. The CDR3 nucleotides are TGTGCCATCACGGGGGTAAGGACCAACGTCCTGACTTTC. It codes for CAITGVRTNVLTF.

The chain uses TRBV12-3 or TRBV12-4 and TRBJ1-1; 8 bases agree with TRBD1. J was trimmed by 12 bases and V by 3 bases; bases with no gene match: 3. This CDR3 comprises 11 residues. The chain's CDR3 is CASSFDRGPFF. The DNA of the CDR3 is TGTGCCAGCAGTTTCGACAGGGGCCCTTTCTTT.

The rearrangement uses TRBV7-2 and TRBJ1-2; tentatively, D is TRBD1 (5 bases). This CDR3 region has 13 residues. Germline assignment: CDR1 SGHTA and CDR2 FQGNSA. Trimming stripped 5 bases from V and 5 bases from J, with 12 bases between. The CDR3 here is CASSPWDGYGYTF. CDR3 sequence (DNA): TGTGCCAGCAGCCCCTGGGACGGGTATGGCTACACCTTC.

The gene calls are TRBV5-1 and TRBJ2-1, with 7 bases matching TRBD2. Germline trimming cut 1 base from V and 15 bases from J; bases unmatched to any gene: 7. This CDR3 contains 12 residues. The germline V gene encodes CDR1 SGHRS and CDR2 YFSETQ. CDR3 amino acids: CASSLSGVDGFF. CDR3 coding DNA: TGCGCCAGCAGCTTGAGCGGGGTAGACGGGTTCTTC.

The CDR3 sequence: CASSLPRDRGSYEQYF. CDR3 nucleotides: TGTGCCAGCAGCTTACCGCGGGACAGGGGCTCCTACGAGCAGTACTTC. The chain has TRBV7-8 and TRBJ2-7; 10 bases match TRBD1. The germline V gene encodes CDR1 SGHVS and CDR2 FQNEAQ. The V segment lost 2 bases and the J segment 0 bases; nucleotides outside the gene matches: 4. The CDR3 has 16 amino acids.

This chain joins TRBV19 and TRBJ1-1; D is possibly TRBD1 (6 bases). The CDR3 extends over 19 amino acids. From germline, CDR1 is LNHDA and CDR2 SQIVND (reference sequence). V was pared by 5 bases and J by 5 bases, with 30 bases between. The CDR3 loop is CASSYKGHRDTRTRTEAFF. The CDR3 region has the DNA TGTGCCAGTAGTTATAAAGGTCACCGGGACACCCGGACGAGGACTGAAGCTTTCTTT.

The table lists this clone with a few counts. At one boundary the junction diverges from the germline segment, which might be a read error. The chain couples TRBV24-1 to TRBJ1-5; no clear D gene. This CDR3 is 13 amino acids long. The germline gives CDR1 KGHDR, CDR2 SFDVKD. CDR3 region: CAPRAGPNQPQHF. CDR3 bases: TGTGCCCCCAGAGCCGGGCCGAATCAGCCCCAGCATTTT.

This chain joins TRBV5-4 and TRBJ1-2, with D possibly matching TRBD1 (5 bases). The CDR3 is made up of 14 amino acids. Germline CDR1 and CDR2: SGHNT and YYREEE (reference sequence). V was trimmed by 0 bases and J by 3 bases, leaving 9 bases between them. The CDR3 sequence: CASSLVPRDYGYTF. The CDR3 nucleotides are TGTGCCAGCAGCTTGGTTCCCAGGGACTATGGCTACACCTTC.

Regarding this clone: At the DNA level, this CDR3 is encoded by other sequences in the same sample as well. The chain has TRBV7-3 and TRBJ2-1, with a weak D call TRBD2 (6 bases). Germline lookup yields CDR1 SGHTA and CDR2 FQGTGA. With 5 bases removed from V and 5 bases from J, the gap between germline ends came to 10 bases. The CDR3 is 13 amino acids. The CDR3 spells CASSLRGDNEQFF. Written as DNA, the CDR3 is TGTGCCAGCAGCCTCCGCGGGGACAATGAGCAGTTCTTC.

V is TRBV9 and J is TRBJ2-5; 10 bases line up with TRBD2. Germline values: CDR1 SGDLS, CDR2 YYNGEE. The CDR3 sequence is 16 residues long. V was pared by 4 bases and J by 2 bases, with 8 bases of the junction left unmatched. The CDR3 loop is CASSSLAGGPQETQYF. In DNA, the CDR3 is TGTGCCAGCAGCTCCTTAGCGGGAGGCCCGCAAGAGACCCAGTACTTC.

V gene TRBV9 combines with J gene TRBJ2-5; possible D gene TRBD2, 5 bases. From germline, CDR1 is SGDLS and CDR2 YYNGEE. The V gene lost 7 bases and the J gene lost 5 bases, with 9 bases spanning the gap. This CDR3 region has 11 residues. The CDR3 DNA is TGTGCCAGCTGCGGGCGTGAGACCCAGTACTTC. Translation gives CASCGRETQYF.

V and J are TRBV29-1 and TRBJ2-3; the D gene is possibly TRBD2 (6 bases). The V end lost 7 bases, the J end lost 2 bases, and 16 bases lay between the germline ends. CDR3 length: 14 amino acids. Germline CDR1 is SQVTM and CDR2 is ANQGSEA. The CDR3 DNA reads as TGCAGCGCGCGGCGGGCGGGACTCACAGATACGCAGTATTTT. This gives the protein CSARRAGLTDTQYF.

The chain links TRBV2 to TRBJ2-5, with TRBD1 matching over 10 bases. The V gene end was trimmed by 8 bases and the J gene end by 4 bases; junction bases not matched to a gene: 10. CDR1 and CDR2 from the germline V gene are SNHLY and FYNNEI. The CDR3 extends over 15 amino acids. CDR3 sequence reads: CASLPGQGRRETQYF. The CDR3, as DNA: TGTGCCAGCCTGCCGGGACAGGGGAGGAGAGAGACCCAGTACTTC.

This clone is a singleton in its sample. V is TRBV29-1 and J is TRBJ1-1; D perhaps matches TRBD1 (6 bases). Germline values: CDR1 SQVTM, CDR2 ANQGSEA. This CDR3 is 12 amino acids long. Trimming left V 4 bases short and J 3 bases short, with 9 bases between. The CDR3 nucleotides read TGCAGCGTTGGGGGGCTGTACACTGAAGCTTTCTTT. Translation: CSVGGLYTEAFF.

This chain links TRBV24-1 with TRBJ2-3, with 7 bases matching TRBD2. The CDR3 contains 14 residues. The V gene end was trimmed by 5 bases and the J gene end by 6 bases; junction bases not matched to a gene: 7. CDR1 and CDR2 from the germline V gene are KGHDR and SFDVKD. The CDR3 DNA reads TGTGCCACCAGTGGAGCGGGATGGACGGATACGCAGTATTTT. Translated, it gives CATSGAGWTDTQYF.

The rearrangement links TRBV14 to TRBJ2-3; D gene uncertain. V lost 4 bases and J lost 4, with 18 bases in between. Germline V CDR1 and CDR2: SGHDN, FVKESK. The CDR3 covers 16 residues. The CDR3 coding sequence is TGTGCCAGCAGCCCCCCCCCAGGACGGCTAGCAGATACGCAGTATTTT. This sequence encodes CASSPPPGRLADTQYF.

The chain carries TRBV5-1 and TRBJ1-4, with 10 bases lining up with TRBD1. The CDR3 length is 14 residues. V lost 0 bases and J lost 7; bases outside the gene matches: 0. Looked up from germline, CDR1 is SGHRS and CDR2 is YFSETQ. CDR3 amino acids: CASSLGTGGEKLFF. DNA of the CDR3: TGCGCCAGCAGCTTGGGGACAGGGGGTGAAAAACTGTTTTTT.

This chain connects TRBV11-2 to TRBJ2-7, with 9 bases fitting TRBD1. Germline values: CDR1 SGHAT, CDR2 FQNNGV. Germline trimming cut 5 bases from V and 4 bases from J; bases unmatched to any gene: 9. The CDR3 covers 15 residues. CDR3 protein: CASSLIWDRAYEQYF. As DNA, the CDR3 is TGTGCCAGCAGCCTAATCTGGGACAGGGCGTACGAGCAGTACTTC.

In its sample, this clone was seen once. V and J are TRBV5-5 and TRBJ2-3; D may be TRBD2 (6 bases). The CDR3 length is 12 residues. Trimming shortened V by 6 bases and J by 11 bases, and 16 bases separated the two germline ends. The germline gives CDR1 SGHKS, CDR2 YYEKEE (reference sequence). Here the CDR3 DNA reads TGTGCCAGCAACTCCGATGGGAGGAAGCAGTATTTT. Translated: CASNSDGRKQYF.

V gene TRBV19 combines with J gene TRBJ1-5; D may be TRBD1 (6 bases). Looked up from germline, CDR1 is LNHDA and CDR2 is SQIVND (reference sequence). CDR3 length: 17 residues. Trimming cost V 3 bases and J 0 bases, with 15 bases left between them. The chain's CDR3 is CASSISRQAYSNQPQHF. The CDR3 DNA follows: TGTGCCAGTAGTATCAGCCGACAGGCTTATAGCAATCAGCCCCAGCATTTT.

In DNA, the CDR3 is TGTGCCAGCGGGGGAGGCGGGTTCGGCAATTCACCCCTCCACTTT. As protein: CASGGGGFGNSPLHF. The V and J genes are TRBV6-8 and TRBJ1-6; maybe TRBD1 (5 bases). Germline V gives CDR1 MNHGY, CDR2 SAAAGT. The CDR3 covers 15 residues. Trimming took off 8 bases at V and 7 bases at J, with 18 bases between the two ends.

The chain has TRBV15 and TRBJ2-1; TRBD2 matches 11 bases. Germline-derived CDR1 and CDR2 are LNHNV and YYDKDF (reference sequence). The CDR3 consists of 18 residues. Trimming removed 3 bases from V and 6 bases from J; junction bases left unmatched: 13. The CDR3, as DNA: TGTGCCACCAGCAGCGAACTAGCGGGAGCGTCTTTGATCAATGAGCAGTTCTTC. The encoded protein is CATSSELAGASLINEQFF.

This clone has more than one count but fewer than ten. The chain carries TRBV5-1 and TRBJ2-1; 9 nucleotides line up with TRBD1. The junction had 8 bases not matched to a gene; V was cut back by 4 bases and J by 6 bases. The CDR3 is 15 residues long. Looked up from germline, CDR1 is SGHRS and CDR2 is YFSETQ. CDR3: CASSPRTGERNEQFF. CDR3 DNA: TGCGCCAGCAGCCCTCGGACAGGGGAGCGCAATGAGCAGTTCTTC.

The rearrangement links TRBV5-5 to TRBJ1-6; D unresolved. CDR1 and CDR2 from the germline V gene are SGHKS and YYEKEE (reference sequence). V lost 1 base to trimming and J lost 6 bases, with 11 bases between them. The CDR3 contains 15 residues. Here the CDR3 DNA reads TGTGCCAGCAGCTTGTCTGATGCCAGTAATTCACCCCTCCACTTT. Amino acid sequence: CASSLSDASNSPLHF. The variable domain in full, with the rest retrieved from reference TRBV5-5 and TRBJ1-6, is DAGVTQSPTHLIKTRGQQVTLRCSPISGHKSVSWYQQVLGQGPQFIFQYYEKEERGRGNFPDRFSARQFPNYSSELNVNALLLGDSALYLCASSLSDASNSPLHFGNGTRLTVT.

The chain recombines TRBV11-2 with TRBJ2-3; D tentatively reads TRBD1 or TRBD2 (5 bases each). Per germline, CDR1 SGHAT and CDR2 FQNNGV. Trimming took off 0 bases at V and 2 bases at J, with 15 bases between the two ends. This CDR3 contains 17 residues. The CDR3 sequence is CASSLDSGTGHTDTQYF. CDR3 nucleotide sequence: TGTGCCAGCAGCTTAGATTCCGGGACCGGACACACAGATACGCAGTATTTT.

The chain recombines TRBV11-2 with TRBJ1-6, with D uncertain. Deletions cut 7 bases from V and 0 bases from J, with 13 bases between. The CDR3 contains 16 residues. Germline-derived CDR1 and CDR2 are SGHAT and FQNNGV. The CDR3 spells CASNTGLSSYNSPLHF. CDR3 in DNA: TGTGCCAGCAACACCGGACTGAGCTCCTATAATTCACCCCTCCACTTT.

In DNA, the CDR3 is TGTGCCACCAGTGATCCTAGCGGGGGCTACAATGAGCAGTTCTTC. It codes for CATSDPSGGYNEQFF. The V call is TRBV24-1, the J call TRBJ2-1; 10 bases are a match to TRBD2. This CDR3 is built from 15 residues. Germline V gene sequence: CDR1 KGHDR, CDR2 SFDVKD. V gave up 3 bases and J gave up 3 bases; unmatched junction bases: 1.

This chain connects TRBV2 to TRBJ1-2; no clear D gene. CDR1 is SNHLY, CDR2 FYNNEI, per germline. V lost 6 bases to trimming and J lost 3 bases, with 8 bases between them. The CDR3 length is 12 residues. The CDR3 sequence is CASRENDYGYTF. CDR3 nucleotide sequence: TGTGCCAGCAGAGAGAACGACTATGGCTACACCTTC.